The present T cell receptor beta chain was sequenced within a study of shared clonotypes between healthy human individuals (dated by TCRdb to about 2020). For context, the study as a whole: The cohort included a few men and a couple of women between 18 and 49 years of age. For each donor, three plates each were used for CD4 naive and CD4 memory, two plates were used for CD8 naive, and one plate was used for CD8 memory. To estimate repertoire size and how much clonotype sharing occurs between individuals, the study deeply sequenced the blood TCR repertoires of several healthy adults. Libraries were prepared and TCR repertoires were sequenced by different laboratories using diverse techniques, in order to increase sequencing depth and limit assay-specific biases. Per donor, leukapheresis produced somewhere between about 0.94 and 9 billion PBMCs. Study-wide findings and limitations: Compared with non-shared clonotypes, the clonotypes found in all four sorted-subset donors had higher generation probabilities. Estimated clonotype richness was generally larger for naive than for memory subsets. Rarefaction of sorted-subset datasets indicated incomplete sequencing despite the large sequencing depth. The small number of donors limited the genetic and exposure-history diversity represented. Sampling was restricted to blood, and TCR repertoires in tissues likely differ from the TCR repertoires found in blood. About 5% of naive CD4, 3.5% of naive CD8, 2.3% of memory CD4, and around 0.42% of memory CD8 clonotypes were shared across a few donors. Pairwise subsampling led to the expectation that sequencing depth would affect the degree of clonotype sharing among donors.

Using the deep immunoSEQ assay, TCR CDR3 regions were amplified from genomic DNA by multiplex PCR. Extracted genomic DNA from each cell subset was distributed evenly across all wells of several immunoSEQ 96-well plates, and each plate was treated as a replicate. For sorted subsets, each replicate PCR was loaded with roughly 0.2 ug genomic DNA, equivalent to some 27,000 T cell genomes. The purified libraries were quantified using a Qubit 3.0 fluorometer, sized with a Bioanalyzer 2100, and then quantified again using the KAPA Library Quantification kit. Every immunoSEQ 96-well plate was sequenced on a dedicated single-read 150-cycle Illumina NextSeq 550 flow cell. The study's processing was this. The immunoSEQ output contained only junctional sequences without quality scores, so filtering could not match that applied to full-length reads. To assign V/J genes and CDR3, sequences were annotated against IMGT germline references using PyIR, a Python wrapper for IgBLAST v1.9. Any read was removed if the V/J assignment was weak (E-value above 1e-6), the CDR3 was missing, or the read contained stop codons, out-of-frame junctions, or ambiguous translated residues. V3J clonotypes were defined by identical inferred V gene, J gene, and CDR3 amino acid sequence. To compute the percentage overlap between repertoires, the number of shared unique clonotypes was divided by the size of the smaller repertoire. Three approaches were used to assess repertoire richness: RTK rarefaction, the Chao1 estimator, and Recon v2.1 estimates of unobserved clonotypes. Generation probabilities for all TCRbeta clonotypes obtained by the gDNA method from a handful of donors were computed using OLGA. The source is immuneACCESS, and TCRdb retained only in-frame sequences with V and J called. Part of the clones is not carried over; for the studies checked, unresolved V genes explain less than half of this, and the remainder is unexplained. V and J calls and clone size are given by that table; D and trimming were obtained from the DNA. In this sample the table shows some 1,400,000 clones, approximately 97% of which occur a single time. 1.2% of the sample comes from the top ten.

From the germline V gene, CDR1 is SQVTM and CDR2 is ANQGSEA. Reading from cysteine to phenylalanine, the CDR3 counts 13 amino acids. Left in the record is the CDR3 DNA by itself, 39 bases read in frame from the first base. Germline trimming amounts to 6 bases on V and 4 bases on J, with 8 as the count of junction bases outside the gene matches. Concerning this clone: Its antigen is not yet known. The input lacks base qualities; no much larger clone sits a single base away.

The donors were healthy, HIV-negative adults with no recently reported acute infections or vaccinations. Every donor was a Caucasian adult living in Nashville, Tennessee, USA. CD4+ T cells were enriched by magnetic negative selection, after which naive cells were positively selected on CD45RA and the negative fraction was taken as the memory subset. Blood was obtained by leukapheresis, after which PBMCs were separated by Ficoll-Histopaque density gradient centrifugation and cryopreserved in liquid nitrogen vapor phase. Analytical flow cytometry was used to check the purity and quantity of every magnetically sorted T cell population. From each sorted fraction, genomic DNA was isolated and quantified by UV absorbance on a Nanodrop 2000c.

Material: naive CD4+ T cells sorted from blood. The sample's cell subset or site label, in plain terms: CD45RA+ positively selected. The chain uses TRBV29-1 and TRBJ1-1; TRBD1 agrees with 7 junctional bases. The TCR comes from a man in his thirties or forties in good health. Read as DNA, the sequence is TGCAGCGTGGGGCCAGGGGGTCTCACTGAAGCTTTCTTT. Translation gives CSVGPGGLTEAFF.